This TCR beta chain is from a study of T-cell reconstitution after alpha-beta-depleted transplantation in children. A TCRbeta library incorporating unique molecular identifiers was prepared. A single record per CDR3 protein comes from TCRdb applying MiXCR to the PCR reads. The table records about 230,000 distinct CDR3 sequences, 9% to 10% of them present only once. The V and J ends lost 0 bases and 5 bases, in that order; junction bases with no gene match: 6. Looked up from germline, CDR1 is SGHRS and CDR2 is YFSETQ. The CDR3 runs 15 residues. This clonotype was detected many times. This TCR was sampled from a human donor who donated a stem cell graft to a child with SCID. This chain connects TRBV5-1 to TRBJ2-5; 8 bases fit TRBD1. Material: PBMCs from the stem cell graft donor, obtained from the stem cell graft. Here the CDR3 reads CASSLVAGGEETQYF. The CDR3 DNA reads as TGCGCCAGCAGCTTGGTTGCAGGGGGCGAGGAGACCCAGTACTTC.